This T cell receptor (beta chain) was identified during a study of blood T cell repertoires in COVID-19. Across the whole study: COVID-19 samples collected from the United States, Italy and Spain covered acute and convalescent phases.

Original analysis: It was from reference gene primer amplification that nucleated cell counts were estimated. Assay used: immunoSEQ multiplex PCR; TCRdb lists only in-frame clones, some missing. The DNA was the basis for D and trimming; V, J and clone size are from that table. This sample has 300,000 to 450,000 clones; over 75% occur once, and the top ten carry more than 1.5%. The study recruited people aged roughly 18 to 95 years across some 23 US areas. The V gene lost 4 bases and the J gene lost 1 base, with 11 bases spanning the gap. This CDR3 comprises 15 residues. The germline CDR1 and CDR2 sequences are SGHRS and YFSETQ.

The material sequenced was PBMCs or T cells enriched from blood (not recorded which). The chain combines TRBV5-1 with TRBJ2-2; D perhaps matches TRBD1 (6 bases). This receptor was obtained from a man aged 40-50 years in a cohort exposed to, infected with or recovered from COVID-19 (not recorded which). This chain's CDR3 is CASSDVRGNTGELFF. The DNA of the CDR3 is TGCGCCAGCAGCGACGTCAGGGGGAACACCGGGGAGCTGTTTTTT.